The T cell receptor beta chain under discussion was sequenced for a study of spatial heterogeneity in lung cancer (dated by TCRdb to between 2018 and 2021). Study-level background: Beta-chain transcripts were consistently detected in greater numbers than alpha-chain transcripts, which likely reflected higher beta-chain transcript abundance. In the raw uncorrected reads, each unique combination of TCR and UMI appeared on average more than ten times. In non-small cell lung cancer, the study made a quantitative comparison of TCR alpha and beta repertoires among multiple tumor regions, matched nontumor lung and blood. TCR repertoire features were related to nonsynonymous mutation counts determined by whole-exome sequencing of tumor tissue. At surgery, both alpha and beta chains were TCR-sequenced in over 200 tumor regions, about 64 matched nontumor lung samples and a few dozen PBMC samples. Points the paper makes about the study in general: Confirming at a functional level the hypothesis that regional TCRs recognize regional mutations was considered to require additional single-cell paired TCR alpha and beta sequencing.

This clonotype is medium-sized (0.01 to 0.1%). Its antigen is not yet known. Per-nucleotide qualities are absent, and no much larger clonotype sits a single base away. Germline trimming amounts to 5 bases on V and 5 bases on J, with 11 as the count of junction bases outside the gene matches. Including the terminal cysteine and phenylalanine, the CDR3 comprises 17 residues. Solely the CDR3 DNA is kept, with 51 bases framed from the first base. CDR1 SEHNR and CDR2 FQNEAQ are derived from the germline V gene (reference sequence). The library was generated by 5' RACE. Sequencer: NextSeq 500. To allow correction of PCR and sequencing errors, the TCR library protocol tagged every TCR cDNA molecule with a unique molecular identifier. The authors' analysis ran thus. TCR identification, UMI-based error correction and CDR3 extraction were all carried out with Decombinator tools. TCRs above a frequency of 2 per 1,000, corresponding to the top 1% of the tumor frequency distribution, were defined as expanded. Rényi diversity was computed with the R vegan package after subsampling each repertoire 100 times to 5,000 TCRs. To build CDR3 similarity networks, amino acid triplet string-kernel similarity was used, and CDR3s were connected when their pairwise similarity was above 0.82. TCRdb trimmed public reads at Q25 via fastp, called clones via MiXCR and kept in-frame beta chains. Every entry covers one CDR3 protein and lists the most common genes and DNA from its rows. The V and J calls and clone size are TCRdb's, not the authors'. In all, the sample holds about 3,300 distinct CDR3 sequences, and roughly 9.8% of those were seen once. The top ten clones comprise approximately 29% of the sample.

The meaning of the sample's time point label: sample taken at primary tumor resection. Samples were obtained from approximately 77 patients with early-stage, untreated non-small cell lung cancer from the lung TRACERx cohort. For TCR sequencing, whole RNA was extracted from tumor and nontumor lung tissue, or from cryopreserved PBMC samples, and no cell sorting was done. Only patients for whom sufficient RNA was available from at least two tumor regions were selected for TCR sequencing. Before being selected, tumor and adjacent nontumor lung specimens were reviewed by a lung pathologist. Sequenced here: normal lung tissue next to the tumor, sampled at surgery. The TCR was taken from a male donor with early-stage non-small cell lung cancer. This chain joins TRBV7-9 to TRBJ2-3; 12 nucleotides in the junction match TRBD2. The DNA reads TGTGCCAGCAGCCCTCAAAGGACTAGCGGGACTGAAGATACGCAGTATTTT. Translated, this gives CASSPQRTSGTEDTQYF.